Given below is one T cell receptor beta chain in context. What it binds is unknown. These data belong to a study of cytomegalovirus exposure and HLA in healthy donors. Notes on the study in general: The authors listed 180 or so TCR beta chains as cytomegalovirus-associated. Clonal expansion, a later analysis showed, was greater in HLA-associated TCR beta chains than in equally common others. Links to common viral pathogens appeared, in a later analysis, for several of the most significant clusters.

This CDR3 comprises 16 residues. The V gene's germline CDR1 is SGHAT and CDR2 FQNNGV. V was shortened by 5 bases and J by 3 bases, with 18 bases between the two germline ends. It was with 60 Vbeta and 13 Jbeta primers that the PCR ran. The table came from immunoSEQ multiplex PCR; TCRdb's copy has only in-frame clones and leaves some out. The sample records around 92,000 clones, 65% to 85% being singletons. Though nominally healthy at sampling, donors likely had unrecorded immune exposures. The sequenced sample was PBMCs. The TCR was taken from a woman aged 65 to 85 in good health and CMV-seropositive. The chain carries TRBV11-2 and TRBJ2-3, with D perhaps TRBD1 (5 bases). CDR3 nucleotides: TGTGCCAGCAGCCCCGTCGGGCAGGGTTTAACAGATACGCAGTATTTT. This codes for CASSPVGQGLTDTQYF.